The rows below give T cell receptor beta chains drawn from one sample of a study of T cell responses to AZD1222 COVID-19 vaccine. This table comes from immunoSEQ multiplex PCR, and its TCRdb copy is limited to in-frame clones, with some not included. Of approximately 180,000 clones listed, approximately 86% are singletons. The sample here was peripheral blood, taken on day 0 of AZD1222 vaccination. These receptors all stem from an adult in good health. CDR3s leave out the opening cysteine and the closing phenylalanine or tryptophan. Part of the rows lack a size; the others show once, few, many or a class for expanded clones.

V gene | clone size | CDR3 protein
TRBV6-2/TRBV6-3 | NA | ASSRLDYEQY
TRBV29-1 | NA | SVEDRSSNEQF
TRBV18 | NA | ASSRRQGQSYGYT
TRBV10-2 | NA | ASSDPPEPQH
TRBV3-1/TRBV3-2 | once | ASSQDLGRQPQH
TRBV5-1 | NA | ASSPPLGRGTDTQY
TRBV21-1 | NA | ASMAHNPRPYGYT
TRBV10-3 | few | AISESFSRTGGSHEQY
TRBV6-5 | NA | ASRDRRDYEQY
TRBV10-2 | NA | ASSEQGTDTQY
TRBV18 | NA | ASSPVAAEQF
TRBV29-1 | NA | SVPRDRGFNEAF
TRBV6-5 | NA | ASSWEYGNTIY
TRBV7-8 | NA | ASNGGLAVSTDTQY
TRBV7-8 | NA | ASFLWLGAITGELF
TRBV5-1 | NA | ASSLGWGDQNTEAF
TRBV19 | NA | ASSSSGPMGFYEQY
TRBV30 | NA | AWSDGQGGWPEAF
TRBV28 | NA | ASSLGTGGNTEAF
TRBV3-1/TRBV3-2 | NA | ASSPAAGAYEQY
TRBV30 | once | AWSASRTGRGYEQY
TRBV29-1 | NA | SVKDPMWGYT
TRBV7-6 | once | ASSPLGPNTEAF
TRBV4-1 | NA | ASSPAGPPLH
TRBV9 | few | ASSVVVAGGRETQY
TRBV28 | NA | ASSIGIPNTEAF
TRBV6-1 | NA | ASSGAPGQFRTDTQY
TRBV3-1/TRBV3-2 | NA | ASSQVSETLTDTQY
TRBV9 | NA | ASSVASGTASSGNTIY
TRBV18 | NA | ASSLETRYTEAF
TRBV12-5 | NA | ASGLTGQGNYNEQF
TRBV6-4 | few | ASSDSGISSEGTGELF
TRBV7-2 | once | ASSLEFYGYT
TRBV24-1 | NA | ATSDPGRGGTEAF
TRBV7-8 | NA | ASSESRATGELF
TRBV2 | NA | ASSELGGRSGNTIY
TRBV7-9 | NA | ASSVLDSTNYGYT
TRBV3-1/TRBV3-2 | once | ASSRNGAYEQY
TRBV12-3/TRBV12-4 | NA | ASSLFAGNTIY
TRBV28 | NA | ASGQILYEQY
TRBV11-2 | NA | ASSLVSNQPQH
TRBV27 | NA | ASSIAGHEQF
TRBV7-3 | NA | ASSTRGEVRNEQF
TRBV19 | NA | ASSIGTASNQPQH
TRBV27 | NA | ASSSPRLNTEAF